The 21 T cell receptor beta chains below all came from one sample that was sequenced in a study of blood T cell repertoires in COVID-19. Measured with immunoSEQ multiplex PCR; TCRdb has only the in-frame clones, and not every one. The table records 80,000 to 130,000 clones, around 90% of them present only once. Material: peripheral blood. All receptors derive from a woman aged 60-75 years with acute or convalescent COVID-19.

The rearrangement links TRBV5-1 to TRBJ1-6, with 8 bases matching TRBD1. Per germline, CDR1 SGHRS and CDR2 YFSETQ. The ends lost 3 bases at V and 6 bases at J; junction bases unmatched: 5. The CDR3 runs to 15 residues. CDR3 region: CASSSGQGGNSPLHF. In DNA, the CDR3 is TGCGCCAGCAGCTCAGGACAGGGCGGTAATTCACCCCTCCACTTT.

The genes are TRBV7-9 and TRBJ1-2; TRBD1 agrees at 7 bases. V lost 6 bases and J lost 0; bases outside the gene matches: 4. Germline V lookup: CDR1 SEHNR, CDR2 FQNEAQ (reference sequence). CDR3 length equals 14 residues. The CDR3 DNA follows: TGTGCCAGCAGGGGGGACAGCACTAACTATGGCTACACCTTC. This translates into CASRGDSTNYGYTF.

This clone was recorded once. The chain recombines TRBV5-1 with TRBJ1-2; 12 bases match TRBD1. With V trimmed by 5 bases and J by 1 base, 9 bases remained unmatched. The CDR3 spans 17 residues. Looked up from germline, CDR1 is SGHRS and CDR2 is YFSETQ. The CDR3 is CASSNGTGGLLNYGYTF. The CDR3 DNA sequence: TGCGCCAGCAGTAACGGGACAGGGGGCCTTCTTAACTATGGCTACACCTTC. Combining the CDR3 with reference TRBV5-1 and TRBJ1-2 gives the whole variable domain KAGVTQTPRYLIKTRGQQVTLSCSPISGHRSVSWYQQTPGQGLQFLFEYFSETQRNKGNFPGRFSGRQFSNSRSEMNVSTLELGDSALYLCASSNGTGGLLNYGYTFGSGTRLTVV.

Note on this clone: At the DNA level, this CDR3 is encoded by other sequences in the same sample as well. The chain is built from TRBV24-1 and TRBJ1-5; perhaps TRBD1 as D (5 bases). Germline assignment: CDR1 KGHDR and CDR2 SFDVKD. This CDR3 has 13 amino acids. Trimming cost V 9 bases and J 0 bases, with 8 bases left between them. CDR3 region: CATSRGSNQPQHF. The CDR3, as DNA: TGTGCCACCTCTAGGGGTAGCAATCAGCCCCAGCATTTT.

V and J are TRBV6-5 and TRBJ1-4, with D maybe TRBD1 (5 bases). CDR3 length: 14 residues. Germline CDR1 reads MNHEY; CDR2 reads SVGAGI. Trimming left V 10 bases short and J 7 bases short, with 19 bases between. CDR3 coding DNA: TGTGCCACCAAAAAAAGGCAGGGTACTGAAAAACTGTTTTTT. This encodes CATKKRQGTEKLFF.

The rearrangement joins TRBV7-8 to TRBJ1-1; D might be TRBD1 (6 bases). Germline CDR1 SGHVS, CDR2 FQNEAQ. The CDR3 loop spans 15 amino acids. The V end lost 4 bases, the J end lost 0 bases, and 12 bases lay between the germline ends. The CDR3 nucleotides read TGTGCCAGCAGCTCGACGACAGGTTTGAACACTGAAGCTTTCTTT. It specifies CASSSTTGLNTEAFF.

J is TRBJ2-1 and V is TRBV6-2 or TRBV6-3; the match to TRBD2 covers 9 bases. The CDR3 is made up of 16 amino acids. V gave up 6 bases and J gave up 7 bases; unmatched junction bases: 13. Germline CDR1 and CDR2: MNHEY and SVGEGT. This CDR3 reads CASSLYVAGVGNEQFF. CDR3 bases: TGTGCCAGCAGCTTATACGTAGCGGGAGTCGGTAATGAGCAGTTCTTC.

The gene calls are TRBV19 and TRBJ1-5; TRBD1 matches at 7 bases. Trimming cost V 6 bases and J 6 bases; bases outside gene matches: 8. Germline V lookup: CDR1 LNHDA, CDR2 SQIVND (reference sequence). There are 14 residues in the CDR3. CDR3 coding DNA: TGTGCCAGTAGGGACAGGTCTTGGAGTCAGCCCCAGCATTTT. It translates to CASRDRSWSQPQHF.

The chain links TRBV6-5 to TRBJ2-1; 7 nucleotides align to TRBD2. J gave up 8 bases and V 4 bases, and 2 bases lay outside the gene matches. The CDR3 extends over 12 amino acids. The germline CDR1 and CDR2 sequences are MNHEY and SVGAGI. The CDR3 DNA reads as TGTGCCAGCAGTTGGAGCGGGGATGAGCAGTTCTTC. Residues: CASSWSGDEQFF.

The rearrangement joins TRBV19 to TRBJ2-2; 12 nucleotides agree with TRBD2. CDR1 LNHDA and CDR2 SQIVND come from the germline V gene (reference sequence). The CDR3 extends over 16 amino acids. V was clipped by 5 bases and J by 3 bases; unmatched bases: 4. CDR3 protein: CASSLTSGRYTGELFF. The DNA for the CDR3 is TGTGCCAGTAGTTTAACTAGCGGGAGGTACACCGGGGAGCTGTTTTTT.

The rearrangement links TRBV3-1 (or the pseudogene TRBV3-2) to TRBJ2-1, with D perhaps TRBD2 (5 bases). The CDR3 has 16 amino acids. CDR1 LGHDT and CDR2 YNNKEL come from the germline V gene (reference sequence). V was shortened by 0 bases and J by 0 bases, with 9 bases between the two germline ends. This CDR3 is CASSQDLLGSYNEQFF. CDR3 bases: TGTGCCAGCAGCCAAGATCTACTAGGCTCCTACAATGAGCAGTTCTTC.

The chain uses TRBV5-1 and TRBJ2-1, with TRBD2 as a possible D gene (6 bases). Per the germline V gene, CDR1 is SGHRS and CDR2 is YFSETQ. V lost 4 bases and J 2 bases, leaving 10 bases between the germline ends. The CDR3 covers 14 residues. CDR3 sequence reads: CASSREPPYNEQFF. Written as DNA, the CDR3 is TGCGCCAGCAGCCGGGAGCCCCCCTACAATGAGCAGTTCTTC.

The chain has TRBV19 and TRBJ2-1; possibly TRBD2 for D (5 bases). Germline V lookup: CDR1 LNHDA, CDR2 SQIVND (reference sequence). The CDR3 consists of 12 residues. V was trimmed by 8 bases and J by 1 base, leaving 6 bases between them. The CDR3 here is CASLASYNEQFF. The CDR3 DNA is TGTGCCAGTCTAGCTTCCTACAATGAGCAGTTCTTC.

This chain uses TRBV11-2 with TRBJ2-3, with D possibly being TRBD2 (5 bases). The V gene's germline CDR1 is SGHAT and CDR2 FQNNGV. Between the trimmed V and J ends, which lost 2 bases and 7 bases, there was a span of 10 bases. The CDR3 has 13 residues. CDR3 sequence (DNA): TGTGCCAGCAGCTTAATTCGGGGAAATACGCAGTATTTT. This translates into CASSLIRGNTQYF.

The V gene is TRBV7-9, the J gene TRBJ2-2; D is unresolved. The CDR3 is 14 amino acids. From germline, CDR1 is SEHNR and CDR2 FQNEAQ (reference sequence). V dropped 3 bases and J dropped 8 bases, with 13 bases sitting between them. The CDR3 spells CASSFTSAGGELFF. CDR3 sequence (DNA): TGTGCCAGCAGCTTTACGAGTGCCGGTGGGGAGCTGTTTTTT. Full variable domain (missing parts from reference TRBV7-9 and TRBJ2-2): DTGVSQNPRHKITKRGQNVTFRCDPISEHNRLYWYRQTLGQGPEFLTYFQNEAQLEKSRLLSDRFSAERPKGSFSTLEIQRTEQGDSAMYLCASSFTSAGGELFFGEGSRLTVL.

This clone came up a few times. The chain couples TRBV5-4 to TRBJ1-2; D uncertain. This CDR3 is built from 13 residues. Trimming shortened V by 0 bases and J by 0 bases, and 3 bases separated the two germline ends. CDR1 SGHNT and CDR2 YYREEE come from the germline V gene (reference sequence). CDR3 nucleotide sequence: TGTGCCAGCAGCTTGGCAGCTAACTATGGCTACACCTTC. Translation: CASSLAANYGYTF.

This chain joins TRBV6-1 and TRBJ1-5; D gene uncertain. CDR3 size: 15 residues. With 0 bases removed from V and 2 bases from J, the gap between germline ends came to 8 bases. The germline V gene has CDR1 MNHNS and CDR2 SASEGT. CDR3 nucleotides: TGTGCCAGCAGTGAAGCGCTTGGCCGCAATCAGCCCCAGCATTTT. Translating it yields CASSEALGRNQPQHF.

CDR3 sequence: CASSLVGLAGSGPGYEQYF. The DNA of the CDR3 is TGTGCCAGCAGCTTAGTGGGACTAGCGGGAAGTGGGCCGGGCTACGAGCAGTACTTC. This chain connects TRBV7-2 to TRBJ2-7, with TRBD2 matching 13 bases. The CDR3 consists of 19 residues. Germline CDR1 reads SGHTA; CDR2 reads FQGNSA. After removal of 1 base from V and 3 bases from J, the junction contained 12 bases not matched to a gene.

J is TRBJ2-7 and V is TRBV12-3 or TRBV12-4, with D hard to call. The CDR3 contains 13 residues. Trimming removed 3 bases from V and 5 bases from J, with 11 bases in between. The CDR3 DNA is TGTGCCAGCAGTTTCAACAGAGTACACGAGCAGTACTTC. Translation: CASSFNRVHEQYF.

The V call is TRBV13, the J call TRBJ2-3, with TRBD2 as a possible D gene (6 bases). Germline V gene sequence: CDR1 PRHDT, CDR2 FYEKMQ (reference sequence). Trimming removed 5 bases from V and 6 bases from J, with 15 bases in between. This CDR3 is built from 14 residues. The CDR3, as DNA: TGTGCCAGCAGCATTAGCGGTCGGGGGGATACGCAGTATTTT. Translation: CASSISGRGDTQYF.

The chain recombines TRBV15 with TRBJ1-1; no reliable D call. Germline V lookup: CDR1 LNHNV, CDR2 YYDKDF (reference sequence). This CDR3 has 13 amino acids. The germline V and J ends were trimmed by 0 bases and 1 base, with 3 bases remaining between them. The CDR3: CATSRDGNTEAFF. Here the CDR3 DNA reads TGTGCCACCAGCAGAGACGGGAACACTGAAGCTTTCTTT.